This T cell receptor (beta chain) is drawn from a study of blood T cell repertoires in COVID-19. Study information: The United States, Italy and Spain were the sources of the acute and convalescent COVID-19 samples.

Original processing methods: How many nucleated cells were present was estimated from reference gene primer amplification. TCRdb's copy holds only in-frame clones and misses some; the assay was immunoSEQ multiplex PCR. V, J and clone size are those of that table, while D and trimming were read from the DNA. The table has around 420,000 clones, roughly 88% seen once; the top ten hold approximately 2.1%. This clone has a handful of counts. Germline V gives CDR1 SEHNR, CDR2 FQNEAQ (reference sequence). J gave up 5 bases and V 4 bases, and 3 bases lay outside the gene matches. There are 13 residues in the CDR3.

The sample comprised PBMCs or T cells enriched from blood (not recorded which). The sequence was obtained from a woman in her thirties or forties with acute COVID-19. The V gene is TRBV7-9, the J gene TRBJ1-1; 8 bases agree with TRBD1. CDR3 bases: TGTGCCAGCAGCTCAGGGGGCACAACTGAAGCTTTCTTT. Protein product: CASSSGGTTEAFF. The full variable domain, with the rest looked up from reference TRBV7-9 and TRBJ1-1, is DTGVSQNPRHKITKRGQNVTFRCDPISEHNRLYWYRQTLGQGPEFLTYFQNEAQLEKSRLLSDRFSAERPKGSFSTLEIQRTEQGDSAMYLCASSSGGTTEAFFGQGTRLTVV.